This T cell receptor beta chain is from a study of blood T cell repertoires in COVID-19. TCRdb's copy holds only in-frame clones and misses some; the assay was immunoSEQ multiplex PCR. Among under 250,000 clones listed, around 82% were seen once. The CDR3 contains 17 residues. The V segment lost 3 bases and the J segment 6 bases; nucleotides outside the gene matches: 17. Germline CDR1 DFQATT, CDR2 SNEGSKA (reference sequence). This TCR came from a woman in her 40s who had been exposed to COVID-19. The V call is TRBV20-1, the J call TRBJ2-7, with 10 bases that match TRBD2. Sequencing was done on a sample of PBMCs or T cells enriched from blood (not recorded which). For the CDR3, the DNA is TGCAGTGCTAGTGAGAGCGGGGGGGCCTCGGTAAACAGCGAGCAGTACTTC. Protein: CSASESGGASVNSEQYF.